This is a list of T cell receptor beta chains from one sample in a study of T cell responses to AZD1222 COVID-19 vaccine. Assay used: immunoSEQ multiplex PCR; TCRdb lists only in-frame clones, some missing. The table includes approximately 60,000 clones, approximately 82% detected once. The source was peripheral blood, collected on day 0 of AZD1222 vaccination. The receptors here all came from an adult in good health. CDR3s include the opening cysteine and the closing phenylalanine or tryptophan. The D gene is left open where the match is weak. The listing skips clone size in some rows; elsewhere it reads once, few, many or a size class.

CDR3 DNA: TGTGCCAGTAGTATAGGGACAGGGGGAGCGCAGCCCCAGCATTTT
CDR3 protein: CASSIGTGGAQPQHF
D gene: TRBD1
clone size: -
V gene: TRBV19
J gene: TRBJ1-5

CDR3 DNA: TGCGCCAGCAGCCCGGGCGGTATAAGGTCCTACACCTTC
CDR3 protein: CASSPGGIRSYTF
D gene: -
clone size: -
V gene: TRBV5-1
J gene: TRBJ1-2

CDR3 DNA: TGTGCCAGCAAAGCGGGCTCCTATAATTCACCCCTCCACTTT
CDR3 protein: CASKAGSYNSPLHF
D gene: -
clone size: -
V gene: TRBV7-2
J gene: TRBJ1-6

CDR3 DNA: TGCGCCAGCAGCTTGGAGGGGGAGCAGTACTTC
CDR3 protein: CASSLEGEQYF
D gene: -
clone size: -
V gene: TRBV5-1
J gene: TRBJ2-7

CDR3 DNA: TGTGCCAGTAGTATGAAGGGATCGGGAACTGAAGCTTTCTTT
CDR3 protein: CASSMKGSGTEAFF
D gene: -
clone size: -
V gene: TRBV19
J gene: TRBJ1-1

CDR3 DNA: TGTGCCAGCAGTTCGGGGGACAGAAACACCGGGGAGCTGTTTTTT
CDR3 protein: CASSSGDRNTGELFF
D gene: -
clone size: few
V gene: TRBV6-2/TRBV6-3
J gene: TRBJ2-2

CDR3 DNA: TGTGCCAGCACCTTAAGCCCCCGGAGTTCACCCCTCCACTTT
CDR3 protein: CASTLSPRSSPLHF
D gene: -
clone size: -
V gene: TRBV9
J gene: TRBJ1-6

CDR3 DNA: TGTGCCAGCAGCCCACAGGGAAACACCATATATTTT
CDR3 protein: CASSPQGNTIYF
D gene: -
clone size: -
V gene: TRBV9
J gene: TRBJ1-3

CDR3 DNA: TGTGCCAGCAGGGAAGGGACTACCTACAATGAGCAGTTCTTC
CDR3 protein: CASREGTTYNEQFF
D gene: TRBD2
clone size: -
V gene: TRBV6-1
J gene: TRBJ2-1

CDR3 DNA: TGTGCCAGCAGAATTACAGGGGCGCCAAGGCGGAACGAGCAGTACTTC
CDR3 protein: CASRITGAPRRNEQYF
D gene: TRBD1
clone size: -
V gene: TRBV28
J gene: TRBJ2-7

CDR3 DNA: TGTGCCAGCAGCTTAGTAGGGACACCCGGGGGAGGCTACACCTTC
CDR3 protein: CASSLVGTPGGGYTF
D gene: -
clone size: few
V gene: TRBV7-2
J gene: TRBJ1-2

CDR3 DNA: TGTGCCAGCAGCACTACGACAGGAAGGAGCTCCTATAATTCACCCCTCCACTTT
CDR3 protein: CASSTTTGRSSYNSPLHF
D gene: -
clone size: -
V gene: TRBV5-8
J gene: TRBJ1-6

CDR3 DNA: TGTGCCAGCAGCCCCCGGGGGCAGGGGGGAAAACTGTTTTTT
CDR3 protein: CASSPRGQGGKLFF
D gene: TRBD1
clone size: -
V gene: TRBV6-4
J gene: TRBJ1-4

CDR3 DNA: TGCGCCAGCAGCCCCTCGTTGCGGGAGGCGAGCTCCTACAATGAGCAGTTCTTC
CDR3 protein: CASSPSLREASSYNEQFF
D gene: TRBD2
clone size: -
V gene: TRBV4-1
J gene: TRBJ2-1

CDR3 DNA: TGCGCCAGCAGCCAAGGACCTAGCCCGGACCGGCGGGAGCAGTTCTTC
CDR3 protein: CASSQGPSPDRREQFF
D gene: -
clone size: once
V gene: TRBV4-1
J gene: TRBJ2-1

CDR3 DNA: TGTGCCAGCAGTTACGGGAGCTCCTATAATTCACCCCTCCACTTT
CDR3 protein: CASSYGSSYNSPLHF
D gene: -
clone size: -
V gene: TRBV6-5
J gene: TRBJ1-6